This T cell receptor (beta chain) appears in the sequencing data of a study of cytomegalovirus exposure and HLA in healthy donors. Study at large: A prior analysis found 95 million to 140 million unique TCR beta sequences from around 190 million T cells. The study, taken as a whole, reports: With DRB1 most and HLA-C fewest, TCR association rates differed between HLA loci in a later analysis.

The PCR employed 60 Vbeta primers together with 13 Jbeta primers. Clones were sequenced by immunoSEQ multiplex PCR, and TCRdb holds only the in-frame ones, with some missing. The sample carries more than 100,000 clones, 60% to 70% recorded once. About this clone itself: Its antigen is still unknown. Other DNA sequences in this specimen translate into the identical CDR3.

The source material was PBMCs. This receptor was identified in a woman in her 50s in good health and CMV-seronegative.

The CDR3 DNA sequence: TGTGCCAGCAGCAACCCCCCTCGGGAGCAGTTCTTC. Its translation is CASSNPPREQFF. The rearrangement links TRBV6-6 to TRBJ2-1; D is unresolved. Between the trimmed V and J ends, which lost 6 bases and 10 bases, there was a span of 13 bases. This CDR3 is 12 amino acids long. Germline V lookup: CDR1 MNHNY, CDR2 SVGAGI (reference sequence).